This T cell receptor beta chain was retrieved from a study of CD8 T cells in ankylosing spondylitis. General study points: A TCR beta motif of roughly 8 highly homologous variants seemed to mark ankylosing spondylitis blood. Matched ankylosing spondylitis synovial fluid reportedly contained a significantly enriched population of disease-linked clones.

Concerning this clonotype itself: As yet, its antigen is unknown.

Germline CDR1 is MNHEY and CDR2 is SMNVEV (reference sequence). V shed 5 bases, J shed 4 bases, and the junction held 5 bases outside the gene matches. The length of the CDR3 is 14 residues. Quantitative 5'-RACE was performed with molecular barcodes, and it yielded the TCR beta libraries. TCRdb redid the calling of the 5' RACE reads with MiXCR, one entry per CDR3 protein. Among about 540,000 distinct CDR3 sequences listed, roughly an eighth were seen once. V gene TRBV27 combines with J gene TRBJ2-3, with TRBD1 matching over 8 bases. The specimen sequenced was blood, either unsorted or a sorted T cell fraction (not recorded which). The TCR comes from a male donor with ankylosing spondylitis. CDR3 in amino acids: CASSVGTGPDTQYF. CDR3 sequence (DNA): TGTGCCAGCAGTGTAGGGACAGGCCCAGATACGCAGTATTTT.